This T cell receptor beta chain was profiled in a study of shared clonotypes between healthy human individuals. General study findings and limits: Exclusively blood specimens were collected; tissue repertoires likely differ.

The DNA input per sorted-subset replicate PCR was 150 to 200 ng, corresponding to 25,000 to 30,000 T cell genomes. In the study's own analysis: Junction-only immunoSEQ data arrived without quality scores, meaning filtering differed. Here immunoSEQ multiplex PCR was the method, and the copy in TCRdb shows in-frame clones only, minus some. V, J and clone size are taken as reported in that table, and D and trimming were inferred from the DNA itself. This sample yields about 2.1 million clones, of which approximately 92% are seen a single time; approximately 1.6% belongs to the top ten. Details on this clone: The target antigen is unknown.

Naive CD8 cells comprised CD45RO-negative, CCR7-positively selected cells, excluding terminally differentiated effector memory CD45RA+ cells. Healthy HIV-negative adults without recent acute infections or vaccinations served as donors. This CDR3 spans 16 amino acids. CDR1 is SNHLY, CDR2 FYNNEI, per germline. V lost 6 bases and J lost 5; bases outside the gene matches: 11. The sequencing input was naive CD8+ T cells from PBMCs. The chain carries TRBV2 and TRBJ2-1, with TRBD2 matching 9 bases. The receptor was isolated from a young man in good health. Some clones in this sample may be carry-over from other donors' samples. The CDR3 spells CASRDRGRAVNNEQFF. The CDR3 nucleotides read TGTGCCAGCAGGGACCGCGGGAGGGCCGTGAACAATGAGCAGTTCTTC.